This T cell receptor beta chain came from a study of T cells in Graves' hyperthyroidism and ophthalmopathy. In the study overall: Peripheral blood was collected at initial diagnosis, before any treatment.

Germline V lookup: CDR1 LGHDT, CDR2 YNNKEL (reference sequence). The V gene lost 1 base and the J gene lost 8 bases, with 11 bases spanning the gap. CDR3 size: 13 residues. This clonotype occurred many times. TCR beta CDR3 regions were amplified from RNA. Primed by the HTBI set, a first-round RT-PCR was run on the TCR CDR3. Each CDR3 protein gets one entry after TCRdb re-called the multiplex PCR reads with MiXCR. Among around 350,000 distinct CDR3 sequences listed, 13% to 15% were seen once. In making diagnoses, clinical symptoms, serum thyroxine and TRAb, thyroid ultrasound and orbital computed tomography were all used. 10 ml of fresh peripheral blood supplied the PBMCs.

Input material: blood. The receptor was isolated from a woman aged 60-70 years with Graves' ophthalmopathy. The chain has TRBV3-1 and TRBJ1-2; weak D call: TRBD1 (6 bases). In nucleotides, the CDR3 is TGTGCCAGCAGCCAAGGGACAGCTGAAGGCTACACCTTC. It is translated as CASSQGTAEGYTF.